This TCR beta chain was identified during a study of blood T cell repertoires in COVID-19. Whole-study context: COVID-19 samples collected from the United States, Italy and Spain covered acute and convalescent phases. Sample material is recorded as cDNA or gDNA derived from T cells, B-cell-depleted T cells, or PBMCs.

Under the authors' procedure: From reference gene primer amplification, estimates of nucleated cell counts were derived. Clones were read by immunoSEQ multiplex PCR, and TCRdb kept only the in-frame ones, dropping some. That table furnishes V, J and clone size, whereas the DNA furnished D and trimming. The data hold some 150,000 clones, with more than 70% observed a single time. This CDR3 comprises 15 residues. V shed 4 bases and J shed 2 bases, with 13 bases lying between them. Germline V gene data show CDR1 as SGDLS and CDR2 as YYNGEE. This clone is a singleton in its sample. This clonotype was sampled from a woman aged 60-75 years with acute or convalescent COVID-19. This rearrangement joins TRBV9 to TRBJ1-5; possibly TRBD1 for D (5 bases). Material for sequencing was peripheral blood. Written as DNA, the CDR3 is TGTGCCAGCAGCCTTGCGGGGGAGGGCAATCAGCCCCAGCATTTT. Translating gives CASSLAGEGNQPQHF.